The 16 T cell receptor beta chains presented below share a single source sample, sequenced in a study of vaccination effects on CD4 cells after COVID-19. These receptors' targets are unknown. When less than 12 days of culture had elapsed, CD4+ T cells were isolated. The participants, recipients of two vaccine doses, got either BNT162b2 or mRNA-1273. Assay used: immunoSEQ multiplex PCR; TCRdb lists only in-frame clones, some missing. The repertoire holds approximately 47,000 clones, about 70% seen once, with about 7% in the top ten. The input for sequencing was CD4+ T cells from PBMCs cultured without peptide, taken after COVID-19 vaccination. These receptors were collected from a human donor who received a COVID-19 vaccine.

J is TRBJ1-6 and V is TRBV9, with D perhaps TRBD1 (5 bases). Germline CDR1 is SGDLS and CDR2 is YYNGEE. CDR3 length: 14 residues. V was cut by 4 bases and J by 5 bases, with 10 bases left in between. The CDR3, as DNA: TGTGCCAGCAGCTCCGGGACGAATAATTCACCCCTCCACTTT. This translates into CASSSGTNNSPLHF.

The V and J genes are TRBV6-5 and TRBJ1-3, with no clear D. The germline V gene has CDR1 MNHEY and CDR2 SVGAGI. This CDR3 region has 15 residues. V was clipped by 5 bases and J by 4 bases, with 15 bases between them. The CDR3 bases are TGTGCCAGCAGTACAGATACTGGGAGAGGAAACACCATATATTTT. Its protein product is CASSTDTGRGNTIYF.

The V gene is TRBV6-5, the J gene TRBJ1-2, with D maybe TRBD1 (5 bases). V was pared by 6 bases and J by 1 base, with 9 bases between. The length of the CDR3 is 13 residues. Germline V gives CDR1 MNHEY, CDR2 SVGAGI. Written as DNA, the CDR3 is TGTGCCAGCAGCCCCGACAGTAACTATGGCTACACCTTC. Encoded protein: CASSPDSNYGYTF.

The V and J genes are TRBV2 and TRBJ2-7, with 8 bases identical to TRBD2. This CDR3 comprises 15 residues. The V gene's germline CDR1 is SNHLY and CDR2 FYNNEI. V was pared by 4 bases and J by 1 base, with 6 bases of the junction left unmatched. The CDR3 DNA reads TGTGCCAGCAGTGCCAGCGGGGGCCTTTCCTACGAGCAGTACTTC. This sequence encodes CASSASGGLSYEQYF.

The genes are TRBV19 and TRBJ2-2; D gene unclear. From germline, CDR1 is LNHDA and CDR2 SQIVND (reference sequence). The CDR3 loop spans 14 amino acids. The V gene lost 5 bases and the J gene lost 2 bases, with 9 bases spanning the gap. The DNA of the CDR3 is TGTGCCAGTAGTCCCTCGGTAAACACCGGGGAGCTGTTTTTT. Translated, it gives CASSPSVNTGELFF.

This clone has ten or more counts. V usage is TRBV7-2 and J usage is TRBJ1-4; D not resolved. The CDR3 has 17 residues. Between the trimmed V and J ends, which lost 3 bases and 3 bases, there was a span of 17 bases. The germline CDR1 and CDR2 sequences are SGHTA and FQGNSA. CDR3 coding DNA: TGTGCCAGCAGCTTCTACTCGGCCGGTTCGGCTAATGAAAAACTGTTTTTT. This codes for CASSFYSAGSANEKLFF.

The rearrangement joins TRBV12-3 or TRBV12-4 to TRBJ1-2; TRBD1 might be the D (5 bases). V lost 3 bases to trimming and J lost 8 bases, with 13 bases between them. The CDR3 is 13 amino acids. CDR3 in amino acids: CASSLSGVEGYTF. CDR3 coding DNA: TGTGCCAGCAGTTTGTCGGGGGTAGAGGGCTACACCTTC.

This sequence joins TRBV29-1 and TRBJ1-2; D is possibly TRBD1 (5 bases). CDR1 and CDR2 (germline): SQVTM, ANQGSEA. V lost 5 bases and J 4 bases, leaving 14 bases between the germline ends. The CDR3 covers 13 residues. Written as DNA, the CDR3 is TGCAGCGTTCGGACACCGTGGGGCTATGGCTACACCTTC. It is translated as CSVRTPWGYGYTF. Variable domain in full (rest from reference TRBV29-1 and TRBJ1-2): SAVISQKPSRDICQRGTSLTIQCQVDSQVTMMFWYRQQPGQSLTLIATANQGSEATYESGFVIDKFPISRPNLTFSTLTVSNMSPEDSSIYLCSVRTPWGYGYTFGSGTRLTVV.

This clone has a single count. This rearrangement joins TRBV6-2 or TRBV6-3 to TRBJ1-5; D might be TRBD1 (5 bases). Trimming left V 5 bases short and J 12 bases short, with 17 bases between. The CDR3 covers 13 residues. Germline V gene lookup returns CDR1 MNHEY and CDR2 SVGEGT. CDR3 in amino acids: CASSSPPGPNQHF. The DNA for the CDR3 is TGTGCCAGCAGTAGTCCCCCGGGACCCAACCAGCATTTT.

The rearrangement uses TRBV9 and TRBJ2-1; D is tentatively TRBD1 or TRBD2 (5 bases each). The CDR3 extends over 15 amino acids. V was clipped by 0 bases and J by 3 bases, with 10 bases between them. CDR1 and CDR2 from the germline V gene are SGDLS and YYNGEE. CDR3 amino acids: CASSVDRGLYNEQFF. Here the CDR3 DNA reads TGTGCCAGCAGCGTAGACCGGGGCCTCTACAATGAGCAGTTCTTC.

This sequence joins TRBV6-5 and TRBJ2-7; D unresolved. This CDR3 is 11 amino acids long. CDR1 is MNHEY, CDR2 SVGAGI, per germline. Trimming pared 5 bases from V and 5 bases from J, leaving 7 bases between. The CDR3 reads CASSIRHEQYF. CDR3 in DNA: TGTGCCAGCAGTATTAGACACGAGCAGTACTTC.

V gene TRBV5-1 combines with J gene TRBJ1-1; weak D call: TRBD1 (6 bases). This CDR3 region has 14 residues. The V gene's germline CDR1 is SGHRS and CDR2 YFSETQ. Trimming cost V 0 bases and J 2 bases, with 8 bases left between them. CDR3 region: CASSLGGRNTEAFF. The CDR3 DNA reads as TGCGCCAGCAGCTTGGGGGGGCGCAACACTGAAGCTTTCTTT. The variable domain in full, with the rest retrieved from reference TRBV5-1 and TRBJ1-1, is KAGVTQTPRYLIKTRGQQVTLSCSPISGHRSVSWYQQTPGQGLQFLFEYFSETQRNKGNFPGRFSGRQFSNSRSEMNVSTLELGDSALYLCASSLGGRNTEAFFGQGTRLTVV.

As regards this clone: Germline and junction disagree at one end, which may indicate a read error. This rearrangement joins TRBV5-5 to TRBJ2-1; D uncertain. The CDR3 is 12 residues long. CDR1 and CDR2 from the germline V gene are SGHKS and YYEKEE (reference sequence). The CDR3 here is CASSFTYDEQFF. Here the CDR3 DNA reads TGTGCCAGCAGCTTTACCTACGATGAGCAGTTCTTC. The full variable domain, completed using reference TRBV5-5 and TRBJ2-1, is DAGVTQSPTHLIKTRGQQVTLRCSPISGHKSVSWYQQVLGQGPQFIFQYYEKEERGRGNFPDRFSARQFPNYSSELNVNALLLGDSALYLCASSFTYDEQFFGPGTRLTVL.

The V call is TRBV2, the J call TRBJ2-3; 9 positions agree with TRBD2. The CDR3 has 16 residues. The trim removed 3 bases at V and 5 bases at J, leaving 9 bases unmatched. Germline lookup yields CDR1 SNHLY and CDR2 FYNNEI. CDR3 DNA sequence: TGTGCCAGCAGTGATCTACCTAGCGGGGAGAGAGATACGCAGTATTTT. This codes for CASSDLPSGERDTQYF.

This chain connects TRBV18 to TRBJ2-1; 13 nucleotides line up with TRBD2. This CDR3 spans 16 amino acids. Trimming removed 4 bases from V and 7 bases from J; junction bases left unmatched: 7. Germline V lookup: CDR1 KGHSH, CDR2 LQKENI. Here the CDR3 reads CASSLTTSGGANEQFF. In DNA form, the CDR3 reads TGTGCCAGCTCACTAACTACTAGCGGGGGGGCGAATGAGCAGTTCTTC.

The chain uses TRBV28 and TRBJ2-7; 10 bases are shared with TRBD1. Trimming removed 7 bases from V and 3 bases from J; junction bases left unmatched: 12. CDR1 MDHEN and CDR2 SYDVKM come from the germline V gene. The CDR3 runs to 16 residues. CDR3 residues: CASNRFPRDRGYEQYF. The CDR3 bases are TGTGCCAGCAATCGATTCCCCCGGGACAGGGGCTACGAGCAGTACTTC.